The 15 T cell receptor beta chains presented below share a single source sample, sequenced in a study of blood T cells in healthy people across ages. Sample-barcoded 5' priming and a J-beta primer mix drove a second PCR of about 6 to 12 cycles. TCRdb redid the calling of the 5' RACE reads with MiXCR, one entry per CDR3 protein. Of 650,000 to 800,000 distinct CDR3 sequences listed, around 45% are singletons. The sequencing sample was made of blood. Receptor source: a man in his 60s in good health.

In its sample, this clonotype was seen a few times. The V gene is TRBV30, the J gene TRBJ1-6; TRBD1 might be the D (5 bases). V shed 0 bases and J shed 5 bases, with 23 bases lying between them. CDR3 size: 19 residues. Germline values: CDR1 GTSNPN, CDR2 SVGIG (reference sequence). CDR3 in amino acids: CAWSVRGFAIGSNNSPLHF. The CDR3, as DNA: TGTGCCTGGAGTGTGAGGGGATTCGCAATAGGATCGAATAATTCACCCCTCCACTTT.

The V and J genes are TRBV11-3 and TRBJ2-3; either TRBD1 or TRBD2 may supply D (5 bases each). Germline CDR1 reads SGHNT; CDR2 reads YENEEA. This CDR3 spans 16 amino acids. V was clipped by 1 base and J by 2 bases, with 13 bases between them. The CDR3 DNA sequence: TGTGCCAGCAGCTTAGTTTCGGGACCGTACACAGATACGCAGTATTTT. Amino acids: CASSLVSGPYTDTQYF. The full variable domain, completed using reference TRBV11-3 and TRBJ2-3, is EAGVVQSPRYKIIEKKQPVAFWCNPISGHNTLYWYLQNLGQGPELLIRYENEEAVDDSQLPKDRFSAERLKGVDSTLKIQPAELGDSAVYLCASSLVSGPYTDTQYFGPGTRLTVL.

This clonotype came up once. This chain connects TRBV7-2 to TRBJ2-3; D may be TRBD1 (5 bases). Germline values: CDR1 SGHTA, CDR2 FQGNSA. Trimming removed 5 bases at V and 6 bases at J, with 15 bases between. There are 14 residues in the CDR3. This CDR3 reads CASSVRQSLDTQYF. The CDR3 DNA reads TGTGCCAGCAGCGTAAGACAGTCTTTGGATACGCAGTATTTT. Together with reference TRBV7-2 and TRBJ2-3, the CDR3 gives the full variable domain: GAGVSQSPSNKVTEKGKDVELRCDPISGHTALYWYRQSLGQGLEFLIYFQGNSAPDKSGLPSDRFSAERTGGSVSTLTIQRTQQEDSAVYLCASSVRQSLDTQYFGPGTRLTVL.

The chain joins TRBV24-1 to TRBJ2-5; 9 bases align to TRBD1. This CDR3 is built from 15 residues. V shed 5 bases and J 11 bases; nucleotides not matched to a gene: 14. Germline V gene sequence: CDR1 KGHDR, CDR2 SFDVKD. The CDR3 protein is CATSGLGQGTYEQYF. The CDR3 DNA reads as TGTGCCACCAGTGGCTTGGGACAGGGAACATATGAGCAGTACTTC.

V is TRBV7-3 and J is TRBJ2-1; TRBD1 is a possible D gene (5 bases). There are 14 residues in the CDR3. The germline gives CDR1 SGHTA, CDR2 FQGTGA. V was clipped by 4 bases and J by 6 bases, with 13 bases between them. CDR3 sequence reads: CASSSQDISNEQFF. The CDR3 DNA reads TGTGCCAGCAGCTCCCAGGACATCAGCAATGAGCAGTTCTTC.

The CDR3 region has the DNA TGCAGTGCTCATAAGGAGCGGGGGGGCACAGATACGCAGTATTTT. Protein product: CSAHKERGGTDTQYF. The chain has TRBV20-1 and TRBJ2-3; 9 bases fit TRBD2. CDR3 length: 15 amino acids. The germline gives CDR1 DFQATT, CDR2 SNEGSKA (reference sequence). V dropped 5 bases and J dropped 1; count of bases not matched to a gene: 7.

This clonotype was seen only a few times. The CDR3 sequence: CASSYSGHTYNEQFF. The CDR3 coding sequence is TGTGCCAGCAGTTACTCGGGACATACCTACAATGAGCAGTTCTTC. V gene TRBV6-5 combines with J gene TRBJ2-1, with a weak D call TRBD1 (6 bases). Germline lookup yields CDR1 MNHEY and CDR2 SVGAGI. CDR3 length: 15 amino acids. V was clipped by 0 bases and J by 2 bases, with 8 bases between them.

This chain links TRBV12-3 or TRBV12-4 with TRBJ2-7; D is ambiguous. Trimming pared 10 bases from V and 7 bases from J, leaving 23 bases between. This CDR3 is 14 amino acids long. The CDR3 region has the DNA TGTGCCACCCTGTCCCAGGCCTCCCGGAATGAGCAGTACTTC. It is translated as CATLSQASRNEQYF.

On this clonotype: This sequence may be a read error, since a much larger clone differs from it by one base. V gene TRBV20-1 combines with J gene TRBJ1-4, with D unresolved. V lost 3 bases to trimming and J lost 8 bases, with 16 bases between them. This CDR3 is built from 14 residues. The V gene's germline CDR1 is DFQATT and CDR2 SNEGSKA (reference sequence). CDR3 DNA sequence: TGCAGTGCTAGGGAGCTGAAACCGGGCGAAAAACTGTTTTTT. Its translation: CSARELKPGEKLFF.

In its sample, this clonotype was seen a few times. The gene calls are TRBV6-2 or TRBV6-3 and TRBJ1-5, with 10 bases that match TRBD1. Germline assignment: CDR1 MNHEY and CDR2 SVGEGT. CDR3 length: 15 residues. V dropped 7 bases and J dropped 4; count of bases not matched to a gene: 7. CDR3 sequence: CASMNLDRGNQPQHF. The CDR3 DNA reads as TGTGCCAGCATGAACTTGGACAGGGGGAATCAGCCCCAGCATTTT.

This clonotype was seen more than once but under ten times. DNA of the CDR3: TGTGCCAGCAGCTTCTTACAGAGACCTTCTGGGGCCAACGTCCTGACTTTC. Translated, it gives CASSFLQRPSGANVLTF. The genes are TRBV5-5 and TRBJ2-6; no reliable D call. V lost 2 bases and J lost 1, with 13 bases in between. From germline, CDR1 is SGHKS and CDR2 YYEKEE (reference sequence). The CDR3 loop spans 17 amino acids.

The V gene is TRBV29-1, the J gene TRBJ2-1; tentatively, D is TRBD1 (5 bases). CDR1 SQVTM and CDR2 ANQGSEA come from the germline V gene. V was cut by 3 bases and J by 8 bases, with 8 bases left in between. This CDR3 has 11 residues. The CDR3 DNA reads as TGCAGCGTTGACAGGGTCTATGAGCAGTTCTTC. It translates to CSVDRVYEQFF.

The chain is built from TRBV12-3 or TRBV12-4 and TRBJ1-6; D may be TRBD1 (6 bases). Trimming removed 10 bases at V and 2 bases at J, with 15 bases between. CDR3 size: 15 residues. CDR3 protein: CATKQGGTYNSPLHF. The CDR3 nucleotides read TGTGCCACCAAACAAGGGGGGACCTATAATTCACCCCTCCACTTT.

The chain uses TRBV24-1 and TRBJ2-7; a weak D match, TRBD1 (6 bases). The DNA end is more similar to TRBJ2-5, so the J call may be wrong. Per the germline V gene, CDR1 is KGHDR and CDR2 is SFDVKD. The CDR3 has 14 residues. The CDR3 nucleotides read TGTGCCACCAGTGATACACAGGGAGTGGGGACCCAGTACTTC. The encoded protein is CATSDTQGVGTQYF.

This clonotype was seen a few times. J is TRBJ1-5 and V is TRBV4-1; 8 positions agree with TRBD1. CDR1 and CDR2 (germline): MGHRA, YSYEKL. There are 15 residues in the CDR3. The trim removed 1 base at V and 11 bases at J, leaving 10 bases unmatched. CDR3 nucleotides: TGCGCCAGCAGCCAAGGACAGGGGCCTTCACAAACCCAGCATTTT. This sequence encodes CASSQGQGPSQTQHF.